These 29 T cell receptor beta chains share one sample of origin, sequenced in a study of T cells in localized non-small cell lung cancer. TCRdb keeps only in-frame clones here, not all; method: immunoSEQ multiplex PCR. The sample lists 100,000 to 150,000 clones, 89% seen once, with around 1.5% in the top ten. Sequences were derived from peripheral blood, sampled before any cancer treatment. The source is a female donor aged 60 or older with stage I lung adenocarcinoma.

V and J are TRBV11-2 and TRBJ2-1; unclear D gene. Trimming shortened V by 6 bases and J by 0 bases, and 12 bases separated the two germline ends. In germline, CDR1 is SGHAT, CDR2 FQNNGV. This CDR3 contains 15 residues. The CDR3 DNA sequence: TGTGCCAGCAGGCTAGAGTCGGGCTCCTACAATGAGCAGTTCTTC. Translating it yields CASRLESGSYNEQFF. Filled out from reference TRBV11-2 and TRBJ2-1, the complete variable domain reads EAGVAQSPRYKIIEKRQSVAFWCNPISGHATLYWYQQILGQGPKLLIQFQNNGVVDDSQLPKDRFSAERLKGVDSTLKIQPAKLEDSAVYLCASRLESGSYNEQFFGPGTRLTVL.

The chain carries TRBV5-1 and TRBJ1-3; D is ambiguous. This CDR3 contains 14 residues. Per the germline V gene, CDR1 is SGHRS and CDR2 is YFSETQ. The V gene lost 4 bases and the J gene lost 0 bases, with 8 bases spanning the gap. The DNA for the CDR3 is TGCGCCAGCAGCGCCCTTACCTCTGGAAACACCATATATTTT. It translates to CASSALTSGNTIYF.

The chain recombines TRBV2 with TRBJ1-1; D is ambiguous. Germline V lookup: CDR1 SNHLY, CDR2 FYNNEI. V lost 4 bases to trimming and J lost 1 base, with 10 bases between them. The CDR3 contains 14 residues. The CDR3 DNA follows: TGTGCCAGCAGTGTGGACCTATCGAACACTGAAGCTTTCTTT. Its protein is CASSVDLSNTEAFF.

The chain recombines TRBV7-9 with TRBJ2-1; D unresolved. CDR1 and CDR2 from the germline V gene are SEHNR and FQNEAQ (reference sequence). Trimming shortened V by 2 bases and J by 9 bases, and 17 bases separated the two germline ends. The length of the CDR3 is 15 residues. CDR3 DNA sequence: TGTGCCAGCAGCTTAATGACCCCGACCCCTAGTGAGCAGTTCTTC. The encoded protein is CASSLMTPTPSEQFF.

In this sample, this clone turned up once. The V gene is TRBV7-9, the J gene TRBJ2-7; D not certain. V was shortened by 5 bases and J by 4 bases, with 9 bases between the two germline ends. CDR1 is SEHNR and CDR2 is FQNEAQ in the germline V gene (reference sequence). This CDR3 is 12 amino acids long. The CDR3 loop reads CASSAKGYEQYF. DNA of the CDR3: TGTGCCAGCAGCGCTAAGGGATACGAGCAGTACTTC.

This clone was found once. CDR3 coding DNA: TGTGCCAGCTCGAGGCCGGGCACCGGGGAGCTGTTTTTT. Encoded protein: CASSRPGTGELFF. The J gene is TRBJ2-2, the V gene TRBV7-3; D is uncertain. Trimming shortened V by 8 bases and J by 4 bases, and 11 bases separated the two germline ends. This CDR3 contains 13 residues. Germline V gene lookup returns CDR1 SGHTA and CDR2 FQGTGA.

The J gene is TRBJ2-1, the V gene TRBV5-6, with 11 nucleotides matching TRBD2. The germline V gene has CDR1 SGHDT and CDR2 YYEEEE. This CDR3 has 15 residues. Unmatched junction bases numbered 5, after V lost 2 bases and J lost 7 bases. CDR3 amino acids: CASSFLTSGRNEQFF. The CDR3 DNA is TGTGCCAGCAGCTTCTTAACTAGCGGGAGAAATGAGCAGTTCTTC.

This sequence joins TRBV14 and TRBJ2-7; D ambiguous. Germline loops: CDR1 SGHDN, CDR2 FVKESK. Deletions cut 2 bases from V and 0 bases from J, with 11 bases between. This CDR3 region has 15 residues. The CDR3 DNA follows: TGTGCCAGCAGCCAACCAACGACCCGCTCCTACGAGCAGTACTTC. This sequence encodes CASSQPTTRSYEQYF.

The chain links TRBV5-1 to TRBJ2-3; 10 nucleotides line up with TRBD2. The CDR3 has 16 residues. Germline CDR1 and CDR2: SGHRS and YFSETQ. Germline trimming cut 5 bases from V and 0 bases from J; bases unmatched to any gene: 6. The CDR3 protein is CASRPTSGTSTDTQYF. The CDR3 nucleotides read TGCGCCAGCAGACCCACTAGCGGGACAAGCACAGATACGCAGTATTTT. The complete variable domain, with remaining parts taken from reference TRBV5-1 and TRBJ2-3, reads KAGVTQTPRYLIKTRGQQVTLSCSPISGHRSVSWYQQTPGQGLQFLFEYFSETQRNKGNFPGRFSGRQFSNSRSEMNVSTLELGDSALYLCASRPTSGTSTDTQYFGPGTRLTVL.

The chain couples TRBV5-1 to TRBJ2-1, with D perhaps being TRBD1 or TRBD2 (5 bases each). Trimming took 3 bases from V and 10 from J, leaving 20 bases between them. The CDR3 has 15 amino acids. Germline V lookup: CDR1 SGHRS, CDR2 YFSETQ. CDR3 bases: TGCGCCAGCAGCTCAACCGGGACCACCGTTCGGGAGCAGTTCTTC. Its protein is CASSSTGTTVREQFF. Complete variable domain (other parts from reference TRBV5-1 and TRBJ2-1): KAGVTQTPRYLIKTRGQQVTLSCSPISGHRSVSWYQQTPGQGLQFLFEYFSETQRNKGNFPGRFSGRQFSNSRSEMNVSTLELGDSALYLCASSSTGTTVREQFFGPGTRLTVL.

The gene calls are TRBV7-3 and TRBJ2-2, with 11 bases lining up with TRBD2. The CDR3 length is 17 residues. Trimming at V came to 3 bases and at J to 5 bases, leaving 8 bases not matched to a gene. Germline loops: CDR1 SGHTA, CDR2 FQGTGA. The CDR3 coding sequence is TGTGCCAGCAGCTTGACTAGCGGGGTTAGGGGGACCGGGGAGCTGTTTTTT. Translating gives CASSLTSGVRGTGELFF.

The chain recombines TRBV6-1 with TRBJ1-5; D uncertain. V was pared by 5 bases and J by 0 bases, with 11 bases between. The CDR3 sequence is 15 residues long. CDR1 is MNHNS and CDR2 is SASEGT in the germline V gene. CDR3 DNA: TGTGCCAGCAGTTTCACATGGGATAGCAATCAGCCCCAGCATTTT. Amino acids: CASSFTWDSNQPQHF.

V and J are TRBV5-4 and TRBJ2-4; weak D call: TRBD2 (6 bases). The germline V and J ends were trimmed by 10 bases and 5 bases, with 13 bases remaining between them. This CDR3 has 12 amino acids. Per germline, CDR1 SGHNT and CDR2 YYREEE (reference sequence). CDR3 amino acids: CAGGRGENIQYF. CDR3 in DNA: TGTGCCGGAGGGCGAGGGGAAAACATTCAGTACTTC.

The chain recombines TRBV5-4 with TRBJ2-1; D is uncertain. Trimming pared 0 bases from V and 0 bases from J, leaving 7 bases between. This CDR3 has 15 amino acids. Germline lookup yields CDR1 SGHNT and CDR2 YYREEE (reference sequence). The DNA of the CDR3 is TGTGCCAGCAGCTTGGACAAGAGCTCCTACAATGAGCAGTTCTTC. It yields the protein CASSLDKSSYNEQFF.

The gene calls are TRBV27 and TRBJ1-4; D is perhaps TRBD1 (6 bases). The CDR3 has 16 residues. V lost 5 bases to trimming and J lost 6 bases, with 19 bases between them. Per the germline V gene, CDR1 is MNHEY and CDR2 is SMNVEV (reference sequence). CDR3 bases: TGTGCCAGCAGTCTCCGCCACAGGGTTGGGGATGAAAAACTGTTTTTT. Translated: CASSLRHRVGDEKLFF.

The rearrangement links TRBV6-5 to TRBJ1-1; 7 nucleotides match TRBD1. The CDR3 consists of 16 residues. Germline V lookup: CDR1 MNHEY, CDR2 SVGAGI. The V and J ends lost 0 bases and 6 bases, in that order; junction bases with no gene match: 10. DNA for the CDR3: TGTGCCAGCAGTTACTCGAAGGCACAGGGGTGGGCTGAAGCTTTCTTT. Protein product: CASSYSKAQGWAEAFF.

The V and J genes are TRBV9 and TRBJ1-3; the match to TRBD1 covers 7 bases. Trimming removed 0 bases from V and 3 bases from J; junction bases left unmatched: 9. CDR1 SGDLS and CDR2 YYNGEE come from the germline V gene. CDR3 length: 17 residues. CDR3: CASSVGGTDVIGNTIYF. The DNA for the CDR3 is TGTGCCAGCAGCGTAGGGGGGACAGATGTCATTGGAAACACCATATATTTT.

This clone appeared a single time. The chain links TRBV9 to TRBJ2-1; no definite D call. CDR1 and CDR2 (germline): SGDLS, YYNGEE. V lost 2 bases to trimming and J lost 0 bases, with 9 bases between them. This CDR3 is 15 amino acids long. The CDR3 sequence: CASSVYSHSYNEQFF. As DNA, the CDR3 is TGTGCCAGCAGCGTGTACAGCCACTCCTACAATGAGCAGTTCTTC.

The CDR3 spells CAAQLSSDVSYNEQFF. CDR3 sequence (DNA): TGTGCCGCTCAATTATCTAGCGACGTTTCCTACAATGAGCAGTTCTTC. This chain connects TRBV7-9 to TRBJ2-1, with a weak D call TRBD2 (6 bases). The CDR3 covers 16 residues. V was trimmed by 11 bases and J by 1 base, leaving 21 bases between them. CDR1 SEHNR and CDR2 FQNEAQ come from the germline V gene (reference sequence).

As to this clone: The same CDR3 also results from other DNA sequences found in this sample. The J gene is TRBJ2-2, the V gene TRBV30; no clear D. V was pared by 0 bases and J by 3 bases, with 5 bases between. This CDR3 is built from 13 residues. Germline CDR1 is GTSNPN and CDR2 is SVGIG (reference sequence). Here the CDR3 DNA reads TGTGCCTGGAGTGTACTCCACACCGGGGAGCTGTTTTTT. It specifies CAWSVLHTGELFF.

V gene TRBV21-1 combines with J gene TRBJ2-7; TRBD2, the table's D call, was not compared with the DNA. TRBV21-1 has pseudogene status. This CDR3 has 20 amino acids. For the CDR3, the DNA is TGTGCCAGCAGCAAAGCGCTTTGGCGGGAGGGCTTCATCACTTCTCTCGAGCAGTACTTC. Protein product: CASSKALWREGFITSLEQYF.

This chain joins TRBV6-5 and TRBJ2-3, with a tentative D call TRBD2 (5 bases). Germline CDR1 is MNHEY and CDR2 is SVGAGI. Trimming took 8 bases from V and 2 from J, leaving 11 bases between them. This CDR3 region has 13 residues. CDR3 sequence (DNA): TGTGCCAGCCGAACGGGGTCCACAGATACGCAGTATTTT. Translating gives CASRTGSTDTQYF.

The V and J genes are TRBV5-1 and TRBJ1-2; D is unclear. Germline-derived CDR1 and CDR2 are SGHRS and YFSETQ. The CDR3 runs to 15 residues. Trimming removed 4 bases at V and 8 bases at J, with 21 bases between. In DNA, the CDR3 is TGCGCCAGCAGCGACGCAGCCGGACTGGGCTTAGGCTACACCTTC. It specifies CASSDAAGLGLGYTF.

The genes are TRBV19 and TRBJ2-5; maybe TRBD2 (6 bases). The length of the CDR3 is 13 residues. V was clipped by 5 bases and J by 3 bases, with 10 bases between them. Germline V gene sequence: CDR1 LNHDA, CDR2 SQIVND (reference sequence). In nucleotides, the CDR3 is TGTGCCAGTAGTTCGCGGGGTAAAGAGACCCAGTACTTC. This encodes CASSSRGKETQYF.

The chain has TRBV28 and TRBJ1-2; D perhaps matches TRBD1 (5 bases). The V and J ends lost 2 bases and 7 bases respectively, with 14 bases between them. Germline V CDR1 and CDR2: MDHEN, SYDVKM. The CDR3 totals 14 residues. CDR3 region: CASSLVGGSRGYTF. CDR3 sequence (DNA): TGTGCCAGCAGTTTAGTGGGGGGGTCTCGTGGCTACACCTTC.

V and J are TRBV19 and TRBJ2-7; D possibly matches TRBD1 or TRBD2 (5 bases each). The V end was cut by 5 bases, the J end by 6 bases, with 14 bases between. The CDR3 consists of 13 residues. Germline V gene data show CDR1 as LNHDA and CDR2 as SQIVND (reference sequence). CDR3 nucleotide sequence: TGTGCCAGTAGTTTCAGAGGGGTAAGCGAGCAGTACTTC. Its protein product is CASSFRGVSEQYF.

This clone showed up just once. The gene calls are TRBV7-9 and TRBJ2-3; 7 bases line up with TRBD1. The CDR3 runs to 15 residues. In germline, CDR1 is SEHNR, CDR2 FQNEAQ (reference sequence). The trim removed 3 bases at V and 2 bases at J, leaving 5 bases unmatched. In DNA, the CDR3 is TGTGCCAGCAGCTTCCGGGACAGAAACACAGATACGCAGTATTTT. The encoded protein is CASSFRDRNTDTQYF.

The chain uses TRBV27 and TRBJ2-7; D is undetermined. V was pared by 6 bases and J by 2 bases, with 14 bases between. The germline V gene encodes CDR1 MNHEY and CDR2 SMNVEV (reference sequence). The CDR3 is made up of 14 amino acids. CDR3 nucleotide sequence: TGTGCCAGCAGCACAAGTGTATTAACCTACGAGCAGTACTTC. It encodes CASSTSVLTYEQYF.

This chain connects TRBV5-6 to TRBJ2-7, with D unresolved. CDR3 length: 17 amino acids. Germline V lookup: CDR1 SGHDT, CDR2 YYEEEE. Trimming pared 1 base from V and 5 bases from J, leaving 22 bases between. In DNA form, the CDR3 reads TGTGCCAGCAGCTTGAGGGTAAGCTCCCTCGCATCCGACGAGCAGTACTTC. This codes for CASSLRVSSLASDEQYF.